One sample yielded the 32 T cell receptor beta chains listed below, sequenced in a study of blood T cell repertoires in COVID-19. TCRdb's copy holds only in-frame clones and misses some; the assay was immunoSEQ multiplex PCR. The repertoire holds about 110,000 clones, with approximately 90% as singletons. Sequenced: peripheral blood. These TCRs come from a human donor in a cohort sampled during active COVID-19.

The chain carries TRBV9 and TRBJ1-2; 10 nucleotides match TRBD1. The germline V gene has CDR1 SGDLS and CDR2 YYNGEE. The CDR3 totals 14 residues. With 0 bases clipped from V and 8 bases from J, the junction kept 4 bases outside the gene matches. The CDR3 nucleotides read TGTGCCAGCAGCGTAGGGACAGGGGGGGACGGCTACACCTTC. This codes for CASSVGTGGDGYTF.

The chain is built from TRBV2 and TRBJ2-3, with TRBD1 identical over 9 bases. This CDR3 region has 13 residues. J was trimmed by 8 bases and V by 7 bases; bases with no gene match: 7. CDR1 is SNHLY and CDR2 is FYNNEI in the germline V gene. CDR3 loop: CASIDRGRITQYF. As DNA, the CDR3 is TGTGCCAGCATCGACAGGGGGAGAATTACGCAGTATTTT.

The chain joins TRBV5-4 to TRBJ2-7; 8 nucleotides align to TRBD1. The CDR3 runs 16 residues. Germline lookup yields CDR1 SGHNT and CDR2 YYREEE (reference sequence). With V trimmed by 6 bases and J by 6 bases, 17 bases remained unmatched. The CDR3 loop is CASKSLVSQGAGEQYF. In nucleotides, the CDR3 is TGTGCCAGCAAGAGCTTGGTTTCCCAGGGGGCAGGCGAGCAGTACTTC.

This rearrangement joins TRBV15 to TRBJ1-1; D is undetermined. V was trimmed by 1 base and J by 3 bases, leaving 12 bases between them. There are 15 residues in the CDR3. In germline, CDR1 is LNHNV, CDR2 YYDKDF (reference sequence). The chain's CDR3 is CATSRGAGYDTEAFF. The CDR3 DNA sequence: TGTGCCACCAGCAGAGGTGCGGGGTATGACACTGAAGCTTTCTTT.

The chain carries TRBV7-8 and TRBJ2-3, with D maybe TRBD1 (6 bases). The germline V and J ends were trimmed by 0 bases and 3 bases, with 13 bases remaining between them. In germline, CDR1 is SGHVS, CDR2 FQNEAQ. The CDR3 runs to 16 residues. This chain's CDR3 is CASSLASGRGTDTQYF. Here the CDR3 DNA reads TGTGCCAGCAGCTTAGCGTCGGGCAGGGGAACAGATACGCAGTATTTT.

The chain has TRBV19 and TRBJ2-7, with 7 positions matching TRBD1. The CDR3 length is 15 residues. Trimming took 5 bases from V and 6 from J; bases not matched to a gene: 13. The germline CDR1 and CDR2 sequences are LNHDA and SQIVND (reference sequence). CDR3 protein: CASSRWTGLNREQYF. CDR3 in DNA: TGTGCCAGTAGTCGCTGGACAGGTTTGAATCGCGAGCAGTACTTC.

The chain carries TRBV5-1 and TRBJ1-4, with 7 bases lining up with TRBD1. This CDR3 contains 16 residues. Germline values: CDR1 SGHRS, CDR2 YFSETQ. Losses at the gene ends were 0 bases for V and 5 bases for J; bases not matched to a gene: 7. Written as DNA, the CDR3 is TGCGCCAGCAGCTTGGCCTCGACAGGGTTGAATGAAAAACTGTTTTTT. This codes for CASSLASTGLNEKLFF. The complete variable domain, with remaining parts taken from reference TRBV5-1 and TRBJ1-4, reads KAGVTQTPRYLIKTRGQQVTLSCSPISGHRSVSWYQQTPGQGLQFLFEYFSETQRNKGNFPGRFSGRQFSNSRSEMNVSTLELGDSALYLCASSLASTGLNEKLFFGSGTQLSVL.

The table lists this clone with a count of one. Different DNA sequences within this sample yield the same CDR3. The chain has TRBV4-3 and TRBJ2-1, with unresolved D. Germline CDR1 reads LGHNA; CDR2 reads YSLEER. The CDR3 loop spans 12 amino acids. Trimming stripped 0 bases from V and 11 bases from J, with 8 bases between. The CDR3 is CASSQDNRKQFF. The CDR3 bases are TGCGCCAGCAGCCAAGATAACAGAAAGCAGTTCTTC.

The chain combines TRBV5-4 with TRBJ2-1, with TRBD2 matching over 9 bases. The V gene's germline CDR1 is SGHNT and CDR2 YYREEE (reference sequence). This CDR3 region has 16 residues. The J segment lost 2 bases and the V segment lost 4 bases, leaving 7 bases of the junction unmatched. CDR3 nucleotides: TGTGCCAGCAGCCAAAGTAGCGGGGGTACCTACAATGAGCAGTTCTTC. Protein sequence: CASSQSSGGTYNEQFF.

The rearrangement joins TRBV19 to TRBJ1-1; 9 bases are a match to TRBD1. Germline CDR1 is LNHDA and CDR2 is SQIVND (reference sequence). CDR3 size: 16 residues. V lost 5 bases, J lost 1 base, and 8 bases stayed unmatched. The CDR3 bases are TGTGCCAGTAGTCCAACCCGGGACAGGGCGAACACTGAAGCTTTCTTT. Translated: CASSPTRDRANTEAFF. Drawing the rest from reference TRBV19 and TRBJ1-1, the complete variable domain is DGGITQSPKYLFRKEGQNVTLSCEQNLNHDAMYWYRQDPGQGLRLIYYSQIVNDFQKGDIAEGYSVSREKKESFPLTVTSAQKNPTAFYLCASSPTRDRANTEAFFGQGTRLTVV.

This chain joins TRBV2 and TRBJ2-4, with D possibly matching TRBD1 (5 bases). Germline loops: CDR1 SNHLY, CDR2 FYNNEI. V was clipped by 1 base and J by 0 bases, with 10 bases between them. CDR3 size: 16 residues. CDR3 DNA: TGTGCCAGCAGTGAAGACAGGCACCTAGCCAAAAACATTCAGTACTTC. Protein product: CASSEDRHLAKNIQYF.

The count of this clone is one. The rearrangement uses TRBV28 and TRBJ2-7; D may be TRBD2 (5 bases). Trimming took off 6 bases at V and 3 bases at J, with 21 bases between the two ends. This CDR3 is built from 16 residues. Germline V gene data show CDR1 as MDHEN and CDR2 as SYDVKM. The CDR3 loop reads CASSSSGVVGHYEQYF. The CDR3 DNA follows: TGTGCCAGCAGCTCCTCCGGGGTAGTTGGGCACTACGAGCAGTACTTC.

The chain is built from TRBV7-9 and TRBJ2-5, with D maybe TRBD2 (6 bases). Trimming removed 4 bases from V and 3 bases from J, with 15 bases in between. The CDR3 has 15 amino acids. CDR1 and CDR2 (germline): SEHNR, FQNEAQ (reference sequence). Here the CDR3 reads CASSYGAGGEETQYF. Written as DNA, the CDR3 is TGTGCCAGCAGCTACGGGGCCGGAGGGGAAGAGACCCAGTACTTC.

CDR3 sequence: CASSQDLTGGYNEQFF. In DNA form, the CDR3 reads TGTGCCAGCAGCCAAGATCTGACGGGGGGATACAATGAGCAGTTCTTC. The V and J genes are TRBV3-1 (or the pseudogene TRBV3-2) and TRBJ2-1; 7 positions agree with TRBD2. CDR3 length: 16 amino acids. Germline V gives CDR1 LGHDT, CDR2 YNNKEL (reference sequence). V lost 0 bases and J lost 4; bases outside the gene matches: 6.

The CDR3 here is CASSHRQAGGYTF. CDR3 bases: TGCGCCAGCAGCCACCGACAGGCGGGTGGCTACACCTTC. The V and J genes are TRBV4-3 and TRBJ1-2; tentative D call: TRBD1 (6 bases). This CDR3 is 13 amino acids long. The ends were cut back, 3 bases at V and 7 bases at J, with 12 bases in the middle. CDR1 and CDR2 from the germline V gene are LGHNA and YSLEER.

The V call is TRBV10-3, the J call TRBJ2-1, with 10 bases identical to TRBD2. V dropped 6 bases and J dropped 8; count of bases not matched to a gene: 13. The length of the CDR3 is 16 residues. Germline assignment: CDR1 ENHRY and CDR2 SYGVKD. The CDR3 region has the DNA TGTGCCATCAGAAGCCTTGCTAGCGGGAGCCTTGATGAGCAGTTCTTC. Its protein is CAIRSLASGSLDEQFF.

This chain links TRBV6-1 with TRBJ1-4, with 8 bases identical to TRBD1. CDR3 length: 15 residues. The ends lost 2 bases at V and 7 bases at J; junction bases unmatched: 6. The V gene's germline CDR1 is MNHNS and CDR2 SASEGT. The CDR3 DNA reads TGTGCCAGCAGTGAACCAAGGACAGGGACTGAAAAACTGTTTTTT. It encodes CASSEPRTGTEKLFF.

The V call is TRBV28, the J call TRBJ2-1, with a tentative D call TRBD2 (5 bases). CDR1 is MDHEN, CDR2 SYDVKM, per germline. The V and J ends lost 0 bases and 6 bases respectively, with 15 bases between them. There are 16 residues in the CDR3. The CDR3: CASSLWFGDESNEQFF. In DNA, the CDR3 is TGTGCCAGCAGTTTATGGTTCGGGGATGAGAGCAATGAGCAGTTCTTC.

CDR3 amino acids: CASSSAESFSYNEQFF. Written as DNA, the CDR3 is TGCGCCAGCAGTTCAGCGGAAAGTTTCTCCTACAATGAGCAGTTCTTC. The chain uses TRBV5-1 and TRBJ2-1; weak D call: TRBD2 (5 bases). Trimming stripped 5 bases from V and 0 bases from J, with 15 bases between. Germline-derived CDR1 and CDR2 are SGHRS and YFSETQ. The CDR3 has 16 amino acids.

The rearrangement links TRBV9 to TRBJ2-3, with TRBD1 identical over 7 bases. This CDR3 is built from 15 residues. The germline V gene has CDR1 SGDLS and CDR2 YYNGEE. Losses at the gene ends were 3 bases for V and 4 bases for J; bases not matched to a gene: 8. The CDR3 DNA follows: TGTGCCAGCAGCGCAAGGACAGGTGGTGCAGATACGCAGTATTTT. Translated, it gives CASSARTGGADTQYF.

The DNA of the CDR3 is TGTGCCAGCAGCTTAGTCCCGGGGGGTCGGGACTATGGCTACACCTTC. It is translated as CASSLVPGGRDYGYTF. The chain is built from TRBV7-8 and TRBJ1-2; D is possibly TRBD1 (5 bases). Germline V gene data show CDR1 as SGHVS and CDR2 as FQNEAQ. The CDR3 is 16 residues long. V gave up 1 base and J gave up 3 bases, with 15 bases separating them.

Only one count was recorded for this clone. The V gene is TRBV19, the J gene TRBJ1-1; possibly TRBD1 for D (5 bases). The CDR3 spans 18 residues. Per the germline V gene, CDR1 is LNHDA and CDR2 is SQIVND (reference sequence). The ends were cut back, 0 bases at V and 1 base at J, with 18 bases in the middle. The CDR3 coding sequence is TGTGCCAGTAGTATAGACTCCACTTACAGGAAAACGAACACTGAAGCTTTCTTT. This translates into CASSIDSTYRKTNTEAFF.

V is TRBV6-1 and J is TRBJ1-1, with a weak D call TRBD1 (6 bases). Per the germline V gene, CDR1 is MNHNS and CDR2 is SASEGT. This CDR3 spans 15 amino acids. V gave up 1 base and J gave up 1 base, with 10 bases separating them. CDR3 sequence reads: CASSEVRTANTEAFF. CDR3 nucleotides: TGTGCCAGCAGTGAAGTTAGGACAGCGAACACTGAAGCTTTCTTT.

This sequence joins TRBV21-1 and TRBJ2-7; the D call in the table, TRBD2, was not verified against the DNA. TRBV21-1 is a listed pseudogene. The CDR3 runs 16 residues. In nucleotides, the CDR3 is TGTGCCAGCAGCAATACTAGCGGGAGGGTCAGGAACGAGCAGTACTTC. Residues: CASSNTSGRVRNEQYF.

This chain joins TRBV7-9 and TRBJ1-2, with 9 bases fitting TRBD1. Trimming took 5 bases from V and 6 from J; bases not matched to a gene: 7. This CDR3 has 14 residues. The V gene's germline CDR1 is SEHNR and CDR2 FQNEAQ (reference sequence). The CDR3 region is CASSHAWDRDGYTF. CDR3 DNA sequence: TGTGCCAGCAGCCACGCTTGGGACAGGGATGGCTACACCTTC.

This sequence joins TRBV11-2 and TRBJ2-7, with D tentatively TRBD1 (5 bases). Per germline, CDR1 SGHAT and CDR2 FQNNGV. V was trimmed by 3 bases and J by 3 bases, leaving 18 bases between them. The CDR3 is made up of 16 amino acids. CDR3 nucleotides: TGTGCCAGCAGCTTCAAGACAGTTCCTTTCCACTACGAGCAGTACTTC. Encoded protein: CASSFKTVPFHYEQYF. Full variable domain (missing parts from reference TRBV11-2 and TRBJ2-7): EAGVAQSPRYKIIEKRQSVAFWCNPISGHATLYWYQQILGQGPKLLIQFQNNGVVDDSQLPKDRFSAERLKGVDSTLKIQPAKLEDSAVYLCASSFKTVPFHYEQYFGPGTRLTVT.

This chain links TRBV5-1 with TRBJ2-7; 9 bases fit TRBD2. The V gene's germline CDR1 is SGHRS and CDR2 YFSETQ. The J segment lost 5 bases and the V segment lost 0 bases, leaving 6 bases of the junction unmatched. The CDR3 loop spans 15 amino acids. CDR3 residues: CASSLVIAGEDEQYF. CDR3 DNA sequence: TGCGCCAGCAGCTTGGTTATAGCGGGGGAAGACGAGCAGTACTTC.

To note about this clone: The sample has other DNA sequences that encode this CDR3 too. This sequence joins TRBV28 and TRBJ2-7; 11 bases align to TRBD1. Unmatched junction bases numbered 9, after V lost 6 bases and J lost 5 bases. Germline V gives CDR1 MDHEN, CDR2 SYDVKM. The CDR3 contains 15 residues. CDR3 bases: TGTGCCAGCAGCCCCCCTGGGACAGGGGGGAACGAGCAGTACTTC. Amino acid sequence: CASSPPGTGGNEQYF.

The V gene is TRBV5-6, the J gene TRBJ2-2, with TRBD2 matching 10 bases. The CDR3 covers 16 residues. CDR1 and CDR2 from the germline V gene are SGHDT and YYEEEE. V shed 0 bases, J shed 6 bases, and the junction held 5 bases outside the gene matches. CDR3 sequence (DNA): TGTGCCAGCAGCTTGGTTCCGAGCGGGGGGGCCGGGGAGCTGTTTTTT. As protein: CASSLVPSGGAGELFF.

The chain recombines TRBV5-1 with TRBJ2-7; TRBD1 matches at 7 bases. This CDR3 comprises 14 residues. Germline loops: CDR1 SGHRS, CDR2 YFSETQ. V was clipped by 2 bases and J by 2 bases; unmatched bases: 4. CDR3 region: CASSLQGNTYEQYF. The CDR3, as DNA: TGCGCCAGCAGCTTACAGGGGAATACCTACGAGCAGTACTTC.

The V and J genes are TRBV7-9 and TRBJ2-3; TRBD2 aligns across 9 bases. Germline values: CDR1 SEHNR, CDR2 FQNEAQ (reference sequence). With V trimmed by 0 bases and J by 5 bases, 12 bases remained unmatched. The CDR3 runs to 18 residues. CDR3 nucleotides: TGTGCCAGCAGCTTAGCGCTCGGTGGCGGGGGGGCTCTAGATACGCAGTATTTT. This sequence encodes CASSLALGGGGALDTQYF.

The genes are TRBV4-1 and TRBJ1-2, with TRBD1 as a possible D gene (5 bases). The germline CDR1 and CDR2 sequences are MGHRA and YSYEKL. The V and J ends lost 1 base and 4 bases respectively, with 10 bases between them. The CDR3 contains 14 residues. CDR3 in amino acids: CASSQGAGLYGYTF. CDR3 DNA: TGCGCCAGCAGCCAAGGGGCAGGGCTCTATGGCTACACCTTC.